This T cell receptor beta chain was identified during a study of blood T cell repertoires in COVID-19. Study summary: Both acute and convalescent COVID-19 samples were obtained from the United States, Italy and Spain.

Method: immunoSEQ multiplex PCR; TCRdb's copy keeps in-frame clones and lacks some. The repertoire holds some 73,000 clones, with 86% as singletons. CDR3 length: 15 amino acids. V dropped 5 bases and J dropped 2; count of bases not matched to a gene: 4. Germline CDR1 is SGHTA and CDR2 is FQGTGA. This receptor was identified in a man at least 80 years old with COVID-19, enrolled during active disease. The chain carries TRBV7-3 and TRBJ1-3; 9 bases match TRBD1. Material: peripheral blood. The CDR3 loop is CASSPGTGTGNTIYF. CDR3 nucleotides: TGTGCCAGCAGCCCCGGGACAGGGACTGGAAACACCATATATTTT.